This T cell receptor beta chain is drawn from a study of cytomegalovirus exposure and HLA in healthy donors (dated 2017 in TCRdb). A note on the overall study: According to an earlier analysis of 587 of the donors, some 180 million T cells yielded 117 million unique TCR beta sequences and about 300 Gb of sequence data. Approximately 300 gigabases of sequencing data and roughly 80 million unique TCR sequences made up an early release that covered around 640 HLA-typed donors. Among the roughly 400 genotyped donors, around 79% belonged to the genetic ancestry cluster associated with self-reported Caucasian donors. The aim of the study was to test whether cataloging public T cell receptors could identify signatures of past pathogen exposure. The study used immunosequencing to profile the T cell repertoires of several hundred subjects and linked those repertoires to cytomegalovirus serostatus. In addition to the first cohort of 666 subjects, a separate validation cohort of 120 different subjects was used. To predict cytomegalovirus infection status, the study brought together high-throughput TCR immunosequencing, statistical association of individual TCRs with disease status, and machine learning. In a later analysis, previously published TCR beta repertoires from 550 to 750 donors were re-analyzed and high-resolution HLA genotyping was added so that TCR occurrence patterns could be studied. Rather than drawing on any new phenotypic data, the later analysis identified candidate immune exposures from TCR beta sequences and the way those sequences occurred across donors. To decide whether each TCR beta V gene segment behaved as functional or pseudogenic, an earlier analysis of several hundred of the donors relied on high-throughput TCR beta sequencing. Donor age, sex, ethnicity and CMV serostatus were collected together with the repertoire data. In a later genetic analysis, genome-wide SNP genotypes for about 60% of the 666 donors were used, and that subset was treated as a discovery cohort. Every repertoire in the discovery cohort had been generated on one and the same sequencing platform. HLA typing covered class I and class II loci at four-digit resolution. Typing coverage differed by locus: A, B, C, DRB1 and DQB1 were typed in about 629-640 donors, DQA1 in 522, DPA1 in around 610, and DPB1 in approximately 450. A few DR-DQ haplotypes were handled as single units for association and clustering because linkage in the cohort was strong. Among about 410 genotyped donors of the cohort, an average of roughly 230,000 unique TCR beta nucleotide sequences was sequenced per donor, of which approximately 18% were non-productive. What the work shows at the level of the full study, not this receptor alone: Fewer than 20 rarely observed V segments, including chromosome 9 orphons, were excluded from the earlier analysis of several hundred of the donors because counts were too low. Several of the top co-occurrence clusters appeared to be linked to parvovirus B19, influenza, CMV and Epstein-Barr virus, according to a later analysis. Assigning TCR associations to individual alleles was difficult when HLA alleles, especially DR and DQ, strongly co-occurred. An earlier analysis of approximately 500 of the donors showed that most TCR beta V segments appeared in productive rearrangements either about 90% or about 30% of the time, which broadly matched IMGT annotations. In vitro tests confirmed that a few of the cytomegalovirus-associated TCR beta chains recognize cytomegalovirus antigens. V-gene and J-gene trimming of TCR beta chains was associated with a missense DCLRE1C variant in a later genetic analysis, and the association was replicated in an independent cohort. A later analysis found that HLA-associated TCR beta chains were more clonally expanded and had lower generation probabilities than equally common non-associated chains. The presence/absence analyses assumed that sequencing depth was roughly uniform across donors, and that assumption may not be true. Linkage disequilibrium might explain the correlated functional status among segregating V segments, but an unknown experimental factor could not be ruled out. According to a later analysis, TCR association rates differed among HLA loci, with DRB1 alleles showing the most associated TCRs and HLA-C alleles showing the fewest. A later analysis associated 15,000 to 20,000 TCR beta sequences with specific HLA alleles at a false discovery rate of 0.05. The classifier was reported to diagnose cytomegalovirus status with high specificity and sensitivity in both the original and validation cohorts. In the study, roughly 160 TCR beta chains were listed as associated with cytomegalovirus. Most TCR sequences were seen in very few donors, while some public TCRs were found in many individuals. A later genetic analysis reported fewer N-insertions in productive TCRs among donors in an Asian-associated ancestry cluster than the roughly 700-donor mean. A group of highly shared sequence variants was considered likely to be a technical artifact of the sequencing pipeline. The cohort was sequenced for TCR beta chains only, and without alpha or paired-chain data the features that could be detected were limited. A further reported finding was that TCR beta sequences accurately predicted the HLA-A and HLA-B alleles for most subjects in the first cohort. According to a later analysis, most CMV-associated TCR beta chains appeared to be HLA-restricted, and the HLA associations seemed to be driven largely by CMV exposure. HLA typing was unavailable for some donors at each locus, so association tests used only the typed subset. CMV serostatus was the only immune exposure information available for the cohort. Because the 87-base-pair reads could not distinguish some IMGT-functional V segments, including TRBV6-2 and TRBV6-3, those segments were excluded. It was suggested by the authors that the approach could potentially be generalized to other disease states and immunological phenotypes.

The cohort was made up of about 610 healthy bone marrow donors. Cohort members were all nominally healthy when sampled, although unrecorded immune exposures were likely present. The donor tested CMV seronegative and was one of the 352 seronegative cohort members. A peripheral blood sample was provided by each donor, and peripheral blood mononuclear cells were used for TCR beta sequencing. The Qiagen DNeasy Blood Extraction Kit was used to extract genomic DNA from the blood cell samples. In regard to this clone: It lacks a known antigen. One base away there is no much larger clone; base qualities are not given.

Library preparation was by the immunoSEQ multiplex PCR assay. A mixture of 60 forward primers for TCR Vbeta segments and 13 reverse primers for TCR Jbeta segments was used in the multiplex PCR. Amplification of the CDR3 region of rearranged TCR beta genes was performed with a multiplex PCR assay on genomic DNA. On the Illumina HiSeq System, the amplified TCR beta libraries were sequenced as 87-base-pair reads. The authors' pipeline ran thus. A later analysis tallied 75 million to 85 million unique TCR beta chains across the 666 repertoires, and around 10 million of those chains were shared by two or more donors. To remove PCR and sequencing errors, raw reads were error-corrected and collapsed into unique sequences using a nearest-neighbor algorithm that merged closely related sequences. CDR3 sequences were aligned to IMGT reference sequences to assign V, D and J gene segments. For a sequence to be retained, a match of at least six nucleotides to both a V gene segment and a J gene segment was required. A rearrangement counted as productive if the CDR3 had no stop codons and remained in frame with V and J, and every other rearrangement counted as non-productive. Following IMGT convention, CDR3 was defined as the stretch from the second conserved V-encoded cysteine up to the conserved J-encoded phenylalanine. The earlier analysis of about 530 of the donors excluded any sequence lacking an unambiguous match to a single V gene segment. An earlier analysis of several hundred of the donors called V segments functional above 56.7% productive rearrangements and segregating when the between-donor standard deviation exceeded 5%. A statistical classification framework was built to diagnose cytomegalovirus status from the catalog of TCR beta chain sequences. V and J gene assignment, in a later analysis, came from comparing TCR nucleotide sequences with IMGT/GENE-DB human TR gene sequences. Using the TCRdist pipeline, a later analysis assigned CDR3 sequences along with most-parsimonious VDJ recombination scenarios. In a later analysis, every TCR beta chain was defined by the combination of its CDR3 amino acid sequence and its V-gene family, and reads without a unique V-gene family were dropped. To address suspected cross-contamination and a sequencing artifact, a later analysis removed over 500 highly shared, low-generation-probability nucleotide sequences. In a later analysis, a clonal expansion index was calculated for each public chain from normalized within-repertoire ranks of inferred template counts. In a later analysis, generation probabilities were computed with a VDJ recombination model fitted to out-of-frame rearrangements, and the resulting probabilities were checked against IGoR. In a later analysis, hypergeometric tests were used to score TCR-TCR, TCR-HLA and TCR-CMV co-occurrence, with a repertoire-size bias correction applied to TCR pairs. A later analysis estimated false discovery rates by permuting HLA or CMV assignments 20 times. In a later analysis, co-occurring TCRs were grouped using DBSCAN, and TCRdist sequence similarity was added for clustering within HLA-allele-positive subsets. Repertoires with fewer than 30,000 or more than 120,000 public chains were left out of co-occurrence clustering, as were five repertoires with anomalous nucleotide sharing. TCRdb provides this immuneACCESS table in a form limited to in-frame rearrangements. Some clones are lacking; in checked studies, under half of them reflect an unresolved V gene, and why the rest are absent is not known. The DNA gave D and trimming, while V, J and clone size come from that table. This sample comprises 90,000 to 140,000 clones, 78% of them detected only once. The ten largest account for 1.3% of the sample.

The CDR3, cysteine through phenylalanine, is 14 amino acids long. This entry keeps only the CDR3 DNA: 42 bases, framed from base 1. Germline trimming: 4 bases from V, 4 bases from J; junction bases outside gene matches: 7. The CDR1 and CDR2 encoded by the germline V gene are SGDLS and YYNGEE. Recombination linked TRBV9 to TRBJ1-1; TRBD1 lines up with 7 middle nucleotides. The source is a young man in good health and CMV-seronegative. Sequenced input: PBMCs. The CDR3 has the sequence CASSSTGVSTEAFF. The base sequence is TGTGCCAGCAGCTCAACAGGGGTGAGCACTGAAGCTTTCTTT.